This TCR beta chain was identified in a study of cytomegalovirus exposure and HLA in healthy donors. Looking at the study overall: From 170 million or so T cells, an earlier analysis saw 120 million or so unique TCR beta sequences.

PCR involved 60 Vbeta and 13 Jbeta primers. Sequencing used immunoSEQ multiplex PCR; TCRdb keeps in-frame clones, though not all of them. The repertoire holds around 72,000 clones, about 80% seen once, with 6% to 6.5% in the top ten. To note about this clone: As yet, its antigen is unknown.

The CDR3 has 15 amino acids. Trimming removed 5 bases from V and 2 bases from J, with 14 bases in between. Germline V gene sequence: CDR1 SGHRS, CDR2 YFSETQ. Study-wide points: Most CMV-associated TCR beta chains were later found to appear HLA-restricted. The authors reported that TCR beta sequences could predict HLA-A and HLA-B alleles. These predictions were accurate for most subjects in the first cohort. Highly shared sequence variants in one cluster were likely a sequencing artifact.

This clonotype was sampled from a man aged 50-59 years in good health and CMV-seronegative. The chain is built from TRBV5-1 and TRBJ1-3; TRBD1 is a possible D gene (6 bases). Sample: PBMCs. In DNA form, the CDR3 reads TGCGCCAGCAGACAAAGGCCAGGGGCTGGAAACACCATATATTTT. Amino acid sequence: CASRQRPGAGNTIYF.